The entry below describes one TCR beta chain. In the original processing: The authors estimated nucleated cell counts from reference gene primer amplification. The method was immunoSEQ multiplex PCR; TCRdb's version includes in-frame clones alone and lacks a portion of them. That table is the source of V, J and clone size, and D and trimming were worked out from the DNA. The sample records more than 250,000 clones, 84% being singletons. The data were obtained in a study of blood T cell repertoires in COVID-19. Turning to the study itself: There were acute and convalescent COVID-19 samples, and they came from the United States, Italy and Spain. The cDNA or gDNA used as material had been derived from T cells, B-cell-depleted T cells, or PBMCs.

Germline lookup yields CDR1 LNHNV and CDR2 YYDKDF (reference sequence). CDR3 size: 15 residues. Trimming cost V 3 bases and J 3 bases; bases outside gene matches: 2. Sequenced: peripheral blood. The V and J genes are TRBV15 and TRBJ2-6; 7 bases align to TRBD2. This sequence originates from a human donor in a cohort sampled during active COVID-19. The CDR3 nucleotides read TGTGCCACCAGCAGCCGGGGGGTTGGGGCCAACGTCCTGACTTTC. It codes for CATSSRGVGANVLTF.